A selection of T cell receptor beta chains follows, all from one sample in a study of T-cell reconstitution after alpha-beta-depleted transplantation in children. From the PCR reads, TCRdb called clonotypes with MiXCR, one entry per CDR3 protein. This repertoire shows 670,000 or so distinct CDR3 sequences, about an eighth found once; its top ten account for 0.79%. The sequences come from PBMCs, collected before TCRalphabeta/CD19-depleted stem cell transplant. Every receptor here comes from a girl between 2 and 10 years old with congenital amegakaryocytic thrombocytopenia, due to receive a stem cell transplant. Both conserved end residues are part of each CDR3. The D gene is left open where the match is weak. Not every row has a clone size; where given, it reads once, few, many or a size class.

J	D	V	size	DNA	CDR3
TRBJ2-5	.	TRBV18	few	TGTGCCAGCTCACCACGACGGGTGGAGACCCAGTACTTC	CASSPRRVETQYF
TRBJ2-5	TRBD1	TRBV12-3/TRBV12-4	few	TGTGCCAGCAGTTCCACCGGGACAGGGGAAGAGACCCAGTACTTC	CASSSTGTGEETQYF
TRBJ2-7	TRBD2	TRBV20-1	few	TGCAGTGCTAGCGGAGCGGGGAAAATCTTCGAGCAGTACTTC	CSASGAGKIFEQYF
TRBJ2-7	TRBD2	TRBV5-1	.	TGCGCCAGCACATCGGGACTAGCAGCCGAGCAGTACTTC	CASTSGLAAEQYF
TRBJ2-3	.	TRBV7-9	.	TGTGCCAGCAGCTTTGCCGGCCTAAACACAGATACGCAGTATTTT	CASSFAGLNTDTQYF
TRBJ2-3	.	TRBV20-1	many	TGCAGTGCTAGTAACCAGCCAGATACGCAGTATTTT	CSASNQPDTQYF
TRBJ2-1	.	TRBV18	few	TGTGCCAGCTCCCCTTTTTCTAGAATTTACAATGAGCAGTTCTTC	CASSPFSRIYNEQFF
TRBJ2-3	.	TRBV20-1	many	TGCAGTGTGGGACGGGAGTATCCCCCAGATACGCAGTATTTT	CSVGREYPPDTQYF
TRBJ2-5	TRBD2	TRBV12-3/TRBV12-4	few	TGTGCCAGCAGTTTATCAGCGGGAGAAGAGACCCAGTACTTC	CASSLSAGEETQYF
TRBJ2-1	TRBD2	TRBV7-2	few	TGTGCCAGCAGCTTAGAGCTATCAGCGGGAGGTCTGCGTGAGCAGTTCTTC	CASSLELSAGGLREQFF
TRBJ2-2	.	TRBV27	.	TGTGCCAGCAGACAGCCGAACACCGGGGAGCTGTTTTTT	CASRQPNTGELFF
TRBJ2-4	.	TRBV15	.	TGTGCCACCAGCAGGAGGGACCCACAAAACATTCAGTACTTC	CATSRRDPQNIQYF
TRBJ2-5	TRBD2	TRBV20-1	many	TGCAGTGCCTTGCCGGGACTAACGGAGACCCAGTACTTC	CSALPGLTETQYF
TRBJ2-5	.	TRBV20-1	many	TGCAGTGCTAGAGATGCCTCAGTAGAGACCCAGTACTTC	CSARDASVETQYF
TRBJ2-5	.	TRBV29-1	many	TGCAGCGTTGCCTCAGGCCAAGAGACCCAGTACTTC	CSVASGQETQYF
TRBJ2-1	.	TRBV28	many	TGTGCCAGCAGTTTGCCCTTGGGGGTCTCCTACAATGAGCAGTTCTTC	CASSLPLGVSYNEQFF
TRBJ2-7	.	TRBV20-1	.	TGCTGTGCTAGAGATTTGGGGGTGGGTTCCTACGAGCAGTACTTC	CCARDLGVGSYEQYF
TRBJ2-5	TRBD2	TRBV5-6	many	TGTGCCAGCAGCTTTCCTAGCGGGAGTATGGAGACCCAGTACTTC	CASSFPSGSMETQYF
TRBJ2-5	.	TRBV12-3/TRBV12-4	many	TGTGCCAGCAGTTTTACTGAGAGAGAGACCCAGTACTTC	CASSFTERETQYF
TRBJ2-3	.	TRBV2	few	TGTGCCAGCCGTGGGGGAGATACGCAGTATTTT	CASRGGDTQYF
TRBJ2-1	.	TRBV21-1	.	TGTGCCAGCAGCGAAAGACTAGCGGTCTCCTACAATGAGCAGTTCTTC	CASSERLAVSYNEQFF
TRBJ2-7	.	TRBV29-1	few	TGCAGCGCACGTCACCGGGGTTCCTACGAGCAGTACTTC	CSARHRGSYEQYF
TRBJ2-7	TRBD2	TRBV20-1	many	TGCAGTGCTACTTACGCTAGCGGTAGCTCCTACGAGCAGTACTTC	CSATYASGSSYEQYF
TRBJ2-1	TRBD1	TRBV4-1	many	TGCGCCAGCGGCCCGGGACAGGGTATTTACGGTGAGCAGTTCTTC	CASGPGQGIYGEQFF
TRBJ2-5	.	TRBV5-1	.	TGCGCCAGCAGCTTGGCCGGCGGCGGGGGCGAGACCCAGTACTTC	CASSLAGGGGETQYF
TRBJ2-7	.	TRBV7-9	few	TGTGCCAGCAGCTTAAAGGACAGCGAAAGCTCCTACGAGCAGTACTTC	CASSLKDSESSYEQYF
TRBJ2-3	.	TRBV5-1	many	TGCGCCAGCAGCTTGGTGTGGCTAGGTGATACGCAGTATTTT	CASSLVWLGDTQYF
TRBJ2-3	TRBD2	TRBV6-4	.	TGTGCCAGCAGGGACGCCCCGGGACTAGCTAGCACAGATACGCAGTATTTT	CASRDAPGLASTDTQYF
TRBJ2-5	TRBD1	TRBV29-1	.	TGCAGCGTTGAACCCAGGGAACAGGGGTTCCAAGAGACCCAGTACTTC	CSVEPREQGFQETQYF
TRBJ1-1	TRBD1	TRBV5-1	many	TGCGCCAGCAGCACCCCAAGGACAGGGGGCTTTAACGGCACTGAAGCTTTCTTT	CASSTPRTGGFNGTEAFF
TRBJ2-7	.	TRBV5-6	many	TGTGCCAGCAGCTTGTGGGCCTCCCACGAGCAGTACTTC	CASSLWASHEQYF
TRBJ1-5	.	TRBV24-1	.	TGTGCCACCAGTGAGTCGGGTCAGCCCCAGCATTTT	CATSESGQPQHF
TRBJ2-1	.	TRBV20-1	.	TGCAGTGCTAGCGGCGCAGGCTATAGCTCCTACAATGAGCAGTTCTTC	CSASGAGYSSYNEQFF
TRBJ2-3	TRBD1	TRBV12-3/TRBV12-4	many	TGTGCCAGCAGTTTTTCCGGGACAGCAAGCACAGATACGCAGTATTTT	CASSFSGTASTDTQYF
TRBJ2-7	.	TRBV5-1	few	TGCGCCAGCAGCTCCCAAGCGCGGAACGAGCAGTACTTC	CASSSQARNEQYF
TRBJ2-7	TRBD1	TRBV5-1	many	TGCGCCAGCAGCCACCCAGGGACAGAAGAAAAGCAGTACTTC	CASSHPGTEEKQYF
TRBJ1-2	.	TRBV20-1	many	TGCAGTGCTAGTACTCTTCCAAACTATGGCTACACCTTC	CSASTLPNYGYTF
TRBJ2-1	TRBD1	TRBV7-9	.	TGTGCCAGCAGTTACCGACAGGGAAGTTTCAATGAGCAGTTCTTC	CASSYRQGSFNEQFF
TRBJ2-1	.	TRBV5-1	few	TGCGCCAGCAGCCTTCAACCTAATATACACAGTAACAATGAGCAGTTCTTC	CASSLQPNIHSNNEQFF
TRBJ2-5	.	TRBV11-2	.	TGTGCCAGCGGCCGGGACTCCCAAGAGACCCAGTCCTTC	CASGRDSQETQSF
TRBJ2-3	TRBD2	TRBV20-1	many	TGCAGTGCTTTGACTAGCGGCAAAACAGATACGCAGTATTTT	CSALTSGKTDTQYF